The present entry profiles one T cell receptor beta chain with its context. Its target antigen remains unknown. Within one base of it there is no much larger clone, and no base qualities were kept. These data belong to a study of blood T cells in healthy people across ages (dated by TCRdb to the mid-2010s). For the study in its entirety: In model experiments, roughly one uniquely barcoded TCR beta cDNA molecule per two T cells was captured by template switching. Donors were grouped into four age groups: young (average roughly 15 years), middle-aged (less than 40), aged (about 59) and long-lived (around 82). To track age-related changes in TCR beta repertoire diversity, the study relied on deep sequencing normalized with unique cDNA molecular identifiers. To avoid experimental bias, donors of different ages were randomly spread across the sequencing lanes. Using the same blood draw, the study looked at two additional independent replicas of 1 million unique cDNA reads for two donors, one aged 18 to 29 and the other aged 80 or older. The study at large found these results: There was a strong correlation between observed TCR beta diversity and the percentage of naive T cells measured by flow cytometry. The long-lived group showed more naive CD4+ T cells, fewer expanded clones and increased TCR diversity than the aged group, suggesting age selection. Bulk unsorted PBMC profiling prevented conclusive comparison of naive and antigen-experienced compartments. Because the CMV infection status of the donors was unknown, age-related changes in expanded clonotypes may potentially have been confounded. As age increased, observed TCR beta diversity per million T cells dropped in a roughly linear way, and a significant reduction was already evident by age about 40. Estimates of total diversity based on one million sequenced T cells were regarded as lower bounds and as underestimates.

Per the germline V gene, MNHEY is the CDR1 and SVGAGI is the CDR2. V is pared back by 3 bases and J by 4 bases, with 15 bases lying between the germline termini. The CDR3 runs 15 amino acids, cysteine and phenylalanine included. Of all the DNA, just the CDR3 is kept, 45 bases in frame from base 1. The protocol used for the library was 5' RACE. The data were produced on an Illumina HiSeq 2500. The second PCR ran for about 6 to 11 cycles and used a J-beta primer mix along with a sample-barcoded 5' primer. A unique molecular identifier was introduced onto each TCR beta cDNA molecule by a template-switch 5' adaptor carrying 12 random nucleotides. At least 3 million CDR3-containing paired-end reads were obtained from each sample. The Mint cDNA synthesis kit, primed by a TRBC-specific oligonucleotide, was used to synthesize first-strand cDNA from all RNA. After uracil-DNA glycosylase treatment, a first 18-cycle PCR used universal primers M1SS and BC2_uni_R on all cDNA. The authors processed their data as follows. Each sample was normalized by randomly selecting 1 million high-quality reads, each carrying a distinct molecular identifier. Reads sharing molecular identifiers were discarded rather than binned into consensus sequences. MiTCR, run with a Q25 quality threshold and the strictest error-elimination algorithm, handled CDR3 identification, clonotype clustering and error correction. Lower-bound total TCR beta diversity was estimated with a nonparametric unseen species model using Euler transformation. Through fastp at Q25 and MiXCR, TCRdb rebuilt clones from the public reads, retaining in-frame beta chains. Rows with a matching CDR3 protein are joined into one entry that keeps the most common DNA and genes. These V and J calls originate from TCRdb's pipeline instead of the authors' own analysis. In all, the sample holds about 1.4 million distinct CDR3 sequences, and 45% to 70% of those were seen once. The ten largest make up roughly 7% of the sample.

Systemically healthy Caucasian individuals from Russia, 39 in total and aged about 6 to 100 years, were included as donors. Around 10 milliliters of peripheral blood were drawn from each donor into EDTA-treated Vacutainer tubes. Ficoll-Paque density-gradient centrifugation was used to isolate PBMCs, with at least 6.5 million obtained per sample. Total RNA was extracted from PBMCs with Trizol reagent, with at least 6 micrograms obtained per sample. For every donor, an aliquot of PBMCs went through flow cytometry to measure the percentages of naive CD45RAhigh/CD27high T cells. Sequencing was done on a sample of blood. The origin of this receptor is a man aged 18-30 years in good health. The chain is assembled from TRBV6-5 and TRBJ1-2, with TRBD1 as a weak D call on 5 bases. The sequenced DNA is TGTGCCAGCAGTTATGGCCAGGGCTTGATCTATGGCTACACCTTC. This is translated as CASSYGQGLIYGYTF.